Each of the 29 T cell receptor beta chains below was sequenced from the same sample in a study of regulatory and conventional T cells in RAG deficiency. TCRdb's table, derived via immunoSEQ multiplex PCR, lists solely in-frame clones and lacks some. The sample holds under 30,000 clones, approximately 90% seen once. Regulatory T cells were sorted from blood as CD4+ CD25-high CD127-low cells. The same sample was also used in a study of regulatory T cells. That publication notes: Primers: 52 TRBV forward and 13 TRBJ reverse.

The sample taken for sequencing was Tregs sorted from blood. All receptors derive from a human donor in good health.

The V and J genes are TRBV5-3 and TRBJ1-6; D ambiguous. TRBV5-3 is classed as an ORF, of uncertain function. V lost 1 base, J lost 8 bases, and 10 bases lay in between. The CDR3 spans 14 residues. The CDR3: CARSLIQADSPLHF. The CDR3 nucleotides are TGTGCCAGAAGCTTGATCCAGGCGGATTCACCCCTCCACTTT.

The rearrangement uses TRBV5-1 and TRBJ2-3, with D tentatively TRBD2 (5 bases). V was clipped by 4 bases and J by 5 bases, with 14 bases between them. Germline assignment: CDR1 SGHRS and CDR2 YFSETQ. The CDR3 is made up of 14 amino acids. The CDR3 sequence: CASSIGSPGDTQYF. CDR3 in DNA: TGCGCCAGCAGCATAGGGAGTCCTGGAGATACGCAGTATTTT.

The rearrangement links TRBV7-6 to TRBJ1-1; perhaps TRBD1 as D (6 bases). This CDR3 contains 16 residues. Trimming left V 5 bases short and J 0 bases short, with 16 bases between. Germline CDR1 reads SGHVS; CDR2 reads FNYEAQ. The CDR3 region is CASSLGQFGMNTEAFF. The CDR3 nucleotides read TGTGCCAGCAGCCTCGGACAGTTCGGGATGAACACTGAAGCTTTCTTT.

The rearrangement links TRBV9 to TRBJ2-3, with 10 bases aligning to TRBD2. Germline assignment: CDR1 SGDLS and CDR2 YYNGEE. This CDR3 is 16 amino acids long. After removal of 0 bases from V and 2 bases from J, the junction contained 3 bases not matched to a gene. This chain's CDR3 is CASSVELAGITDTQYF. The CDR3, as DNA: TGTGCCAGCAGCGTAGAACTAGCGGGGATCACAGATACGCAGTATTTT. The full variable domain, in which reference TRBV9 and TRBJ2-3 provide the parts outside the CDR3, is DSGVTQTPKHLITATGQRVTLRCSPRSGDLSVYWYQQSLDQGLQFLIQYYNGEERAKGNILERFSAQQFPDLHSELNLSSLELGDSALYFCASSVELAGITDTQYFGPGTRLTVL.

V is TRBV7-8 and J is TRBJ1-4; the D gene is possibly TRBD1 (6 bases). The CDR3 spans 18 residues. V was clipped by 7 bases and J by 5 bases, with 26 bases between them. The germline CDR1 and CDR2 sequences are SGHVS and FQNEAQ. Here the CDR3 DNA reads TGTGCCAGCACCCTATTCGGGACAAAATTCGAGTTCAATGAAAAACTGTTTTTT. Encoded protein: CASTLFGTKFEFNEKLFF. The entire variable domain, with the rest obtained from reference TRBV7-8 and TRBJ1-4, is as follows: GAGVSQSPRYKVAKRGQDVALRCDPISGHVSLFWYQQALGQGPEFLTYFQNEAQLDKSGLPSDRFFAERPEGSVSTLKIQRTQQEDSAVYLCASTLFGTKFEFNEKLFFGSGTQLSVL.

This chain uses TRBV27 with TRBJ2-3; D is uncertain. Trimming removed 6 bases from V and 7 bases from J, with 14 bases in between. The CDR3 extends over 13 amino acids. Germline loops: CDR1 MNHEY, CDR2 SMNVEV (reference sequence). For the CDR3, the DNA is TGTGCCAGCAGCCCCCTTTACCTGAATACGCAGTATTTT. It translates to CASSPLYLNTQYF.

The V and J genes are TRBV6-4 and TRBJ1-4, with a tentative D call TRBD1 (5 bases). Per germline, CDR1 MRHNA and CDR2 SNTAGT. V was pared by 2 bases and J by 8 bases, with 18 bases between. CDR3 length: 16 residues. As DNA, the CDR3 is TGTGCCAGCAGTGACGGGGGAGGGACGGAAGGGGAAAAACTGTTTTTT. Protein product: CASSDGGGTEGEKLFF.

V is TRBV5-8 and J is TRBJ2-7; D is ambiguous. CDR3 length equals 12 residues. Germline V gene data show CDR1 as SGHTS and CDR2 as YDEGEE. V dropped 0 bases and J dropped 2 bases, with 3 bases sitting between them. In DNA form, the CDR3 reads TGTGCCAGCAGCTTGGTTGCCTACGAGCAGTACTTC. It yields the protein CASSLVAYEQYF.

The rearrangement links TRBV5-1 to TRBJ2-7; 9 bases align to TRBD1. Trimming took 0 bases from V and 3 from J; bases not matched to a gene: 1. Per the germline V gene, CDR1 is SGHRS and CDR2 is YFSETQ. There are 14 residues in the CDR3. CDR3 coding DNA: TGCGCCAGCAGCTTGGGGGGACAGGGCTACGAGCAGTACTTC. Amino acid sequence: CASSLGGQGYEQYF.

The rearrangement joins TRBV5-1 to TRBJ2-6; D not certain. CDR1 SGHRS and CDR2 YFSETQ come from the germline V gene. Trimming took 4 bases from V and 2 from J, leaving 10 bases between them. This CDR3 comprises 15 residues. CDR3 loop: CASSHRVTGANVLTF. The CDR3 DNA reads as TGCGCCAGCAGCCACCGGGTTACTGGGGCCAACGTCCTGACTTTC.

The rearrangement links TRBV2 to TRBJ1-5, with no clear D. The CDR3 totals 13 residues. Germline V gives CDR1 SNHLY, CDR2 FYNNEI. V dropped 0 bases and J dropped 7 bases, with 7 bases sitting between them. The CDR3 loop is CASSEAGIQPQHF. CDR3 bases: TGTGCCAGCAGTGAAGCCGGGATCCAGCCCCAGCATTTT.

The chain employs TRBV19 and TRBJ1-1, with D unresolved. CDR3 length: 17 residues. Germline CDR1 and CDR2: LNHDA and SQIVND (reference sequence). V was cut by 7 bases and J by 0 bases, with 21 bases left in between. In DNA form, the CDR3 reads TGTGCCAGTAAATCATTTGGGAGTCGCGGTATGAACACTGAAGCTTTCTTT. Translating it yields CASKSFGSRGMNTEAFF.

The chain links TRBV5-1 to TRBJ1-2; the D is unclear. Germline-derived CDR1 and CDR2 are SGHRS and YFSETQ. Trimming stripped 4 bases from V and 6 bases from J, with 16 bases between. The CDR3 contains 14 residues. CDR3 amino acids: CASSTFRAVDGYTF. The CDR3 region has the DNA TGCGCCAGCAGCACATTCCGGGCCGTAGATGGCTACACCTTC.

The CDR3 loop is CASSDGTGNNSPLHF. DNA of the CDR3: TGTGCCAGTAGTGACGGGACAGGGAATAATTCACCCCTCCACTTT. This chain connects TRBV19 to TRBJ1-6; 9 positions agree with TRBD1. The CDR3 sequence is 15 residues long. The J segment lost 5 bases and the V segment lost 5 bases, leaving 4 bases of the junction unmatched. Germline V gene sequence: CDR1 LNHDA, CDR2 SQIVND (reference sequence).

The rearrangement links TRBV29-1 to TRBJ2-2; D is perhaps TRBD1 (6 bases). With 3 bases removed from V and 1 base from J, the gap between germline ends came to 12 bases. Germline lookup yields CDR1 SQVTM and CDR2 ANQGSEA. The CDR3 runs 15 residues. CDR3 nucleotide sequence: TGCAGCGTTGAGAACCACAGGGTGAACACCGGGGAGCTGTTTTTT. This encodes CSVENHRVNTGELFF.

J is TRBJ2-3 and V is TRBV29-1; 8 bases are shared with TRBD2. CDR3 size: 15 residues. The germline CDR1 and CDR2 sequences are SQVTM and ANQGSEA. V lost 4 bases and J lost 4; bases outside the gene matches: 10. The CDR3 protein is CSVGGGGPTSDTQYF. The CDR3 nucleotides are TGCAGCGTTGGGGGCGGGGGGCCCACCTCAGATACGCAGTATTTT.

The rearrangement uses TRBV5-1 and TRBJ1-1; 7 bases match TRBD1. Per germline, CDR1 SGHRS and CDR2 YFSETQ. The trim removed 0 bases at V and 8 bases at J, leaving 10 bases unmatched. There are 15 residues in the CDR3. In DNA, the CDR3 is TGCGCCAGCAGCTTGGTTGTGGCAGGGGGTTCCGAAGCTTTCTTT. Translating gives CASSLVVAGGSEAFF. Supplemented by reference TRBV5-1 and TRBJ1-1, the full variable domain reads KAGVTQTPRYLIKTRGQQVTLSCSPISGHRSVSWYQQTPGQGLQFLFEYFSETQRNKGNFPGRFSGRQFSNSRSEMNVSTLELGDSALYLCASSLVVAGGSEAFFGQGTRLTVV.

This chain joins TRBV6-1 and TRBJ2-3, with TRBD2 matching 8 bases. This CDR3 spans 15 amino acids. CDR1 is MNHNS and CDR2 is SASEGT in the germline V gene. The ends lost 3 bases at V and 5 bases at J; junction bases unmatched: 7. The DNA of the CDR3 is TGTGCCAGCAGTGAGGCTGCGGGGGGCGAAGATACGCAGTATTTT. The encoded protein is CASSEAAGGEDTQYF.

The chain uses TRBV29-1 and TRBJ1-5; tentatively, D is TRBD1 (5 bases). Looked up from germline, CDR1 is SQVTM and CDR2 is ANQGSEA. This CDR3 comprises 13 residues. Deletions cut 3 bases from V and 3 bases from J, with 9 bases between. The CDR3 loop reads CSVEVGPNQPQHF. The CDR3 bases are TGCAGCGTTGAGGTGGGACCCAATCAGCCCCAGCATTTT.

The chain employs TRBV18 and TRBJ2-2; 8 bases line up with TRBD1. The trim removed 6 bases at V and 6 bases at J, leaving 6 bases unmatched. This CDR3 comprises 14 residues. The germline CDR1 and CDR2 sequences are KGHSH and LQKENI. The DNA for the CDR3 is TGTGCCAGCTCGCCAGGGACAGGCGCCGGGGAGCTGTTTTTT. Protein sequence: CASSPGTGAGELFF.

This sequence joins TRBV20-1 and TRBJ2-7; D gene ambiguous. The CDR3 has 11 residues. Germline assignment: CDR1 DFQATT and CDR2 SNEGSKA (reference sequence). Trimming removed 0 bases at V and 5 bases at J, with 5 bases between. The CDR3 spells CSARDLDEQYF. CDR3 nucleotide sequence: TGCAGTGCTAGAGATCTAGACGAGCAGTACTTC.

This clone was seen a single time. The rearrangement links TRBV6-6 to TRBJ2-7; TRBD1 matches at 7 bases. The CDR3 is made up of 14 amino acids. Per the germline V gene, CDR1 is MNHNY and CDR2 is SVGAGI (reference sequence). V was clipped by 5 bases and J by 2 bases; unmatched bases: 6. The CDR3 region is CASSLGTVTYEQYF. CDR3 in DNA: TGTGCCAGCAGTCTCGGGACAGTGACCTACGAGCAGTACTTC.

This clone has a handful of counts. The V call is TRBV2, the J call TRBJ2-1; 8 bases are a match to TRBD2. The CDR3 is 16 amino acids. CDR1 SNHLY and CDR2 FYNNEI come from the germline V gene. J gave up 7 bases and V 1 base, and 9 bases lay outside the gene matches. The CDR3: CASSEVLAGLRNEQFF. The DNA of the CDR3 is TGTGCCAGCAGTGAAGTGCTAGCGGGTCTTAGGAATGAGCAGTTCTTC.

The rearrangement uses TRBV6-4 and TRBJ1-4, with a tentative D call TRBD1 (5 bases). From germline, CDR1 is MRHNA and CDR2 SNTAGT. This CDR3 spans 13 amino acids. The V gene lost 4 bases and the J gene lost 8 bases, with 11 bases spanning the gap. DNA for the CDR3: TGTGCCAGCAGTGCCGGGGCCCAGGAAAAACTGTTTTTT. This codes for CASSAGAQEKLFF.

The chain has TRBV5-4 and TRBJ2-2, with unresolved D. Trimming left V 2 bases short and J 1 base short, with 9 bases between. There are 15 residues in the CDR3. Germline V gene sequence: CDR1 SGHNT, CDR2 YYREEE (reference sequence). This chain's CDR3 is CASSFGRQNTGELFF. In DNA form, the CDR3 reads TGTGCCAGCAGCTTTGGACGTCAGAACACCGGGGAGCTGTTTTTT.

The chain has TRBV5-1 and TRBJ2-3; D is undetermined. Germline V lookup: CDR1 SGHRS, CDR2 YFSETQ. The CDR3 totals 12 residues. V dropped 5 bases and J dropped 7 bases, with 11 bases sitting between them. The CDR3 reads CASSQFRHTQYF. CDR3 nucleotides: TGCGCCAGCAGTCAGTTCAGACATACGCAGTATTTT.

The J gene is TRBJ2-2, the V gene TRBV6-1; no definite D call. V was trimmed by 6 bases and J by 9 bases, leaving 8 bases between them. There are 11 residues in the CDR3. Per the germline V gene, CDR1 is MNHNS and CDR2 is SASEGT. CDR3 in amino acids: CASRTYRELFF. In nucleotides, the CDR3 is TGTGCCAGCAGAACGTATAGGGAGCTGTTTTTT.

The rearrangement links TRBV12-5 to TRBJ2-7, with 11 bases that match TRBD1. Germline CDR1 and CDR2: LGHNT and FRNRAP. Trimming at V came to 7 bases and at J to 4 bases, leaving 9 bases not matched to a gene. There are 15 residues in the CDR3. The CDR3 region is CASAYFGQGAYEQYF. Here the CDR3 DNA reads TGTGCTAGTGCCTATTTCGGACAGGGGGCTTACGAGCAGTACTTC.

J is TRBJ2-5 and V is TRBV5-1; either TRBD1 or TRBD2 may supply D (5 bases each). Germline V gene sequence: CDR1 SGHRS, CDR2 YFSETQ. V was cut by 4 bases and J by 4 bases, with 14 bases left in between. The CDR3 length is 14 residues. The CDR3 sequence is CASSPGGGAETQYF. The CDR3 region has the DNA TGCGCCAGCAGCCCAGGAGGTGGGGCAGAGACCCAGTACTTC.